The rows below give T cell receptor beta chains drawn from one sample of a study of blood T cell repertoires in COVID-19. Profiling relied on immunoSEQ multiplex PCR, and the TCRdb table lists in-frame clones only, not all of them. The sample shows roughly 59,000 clones, roughly 72% of them seen only once. Sequencing input: peripheral blood. The receptors were gathered from a woman aged 45 to 65 with active or convalescent COVID-19. CDR3s leave out the opening cysteine and the closing phenylalanine or tryptophan.

j_call v_call cdr3_aa
TRBJ2-5 TRBV6-2/TRBV6-3 ASSRGGAEETQY
TRBJ1-1 TRBV21-1 SGDRLYTEAF
TRBJ2-5 TRBV2 ASSADRGSQETQY
TRBJ1-2 TRBV1 TSSHIEGLNYGYT
TRBJ2-6 TRBV27 ASSSGRLSGANVLT
TRBJ2-1 TRBV9 ASSVTSGRSYNEQF
TRBJ2-2 TRBV7-9 ASSLARVAGTGELF
TRBJ1-3 TRBV11-2 ASSSTQQGAGNTIY
TRBJ2-1 TRBV27 ASSLDRGSYNEQF
TRBJ1-4 TRBV30 AWSVSGVWEKLF
TRBJ2-7 TRBV2 ASSEYGGSGEQY
TRBJ1-3 TRBV19 ASGMGLSGNTIY
TRBJ2-4 TRBV7-2 ASTGGGKNIQY
TRBJ2-3 TRBV4-3 ASSQDAQAGVADTQY
TRBJ2-2 TRBV9 ASSVEPAGDTGELF
TRBJ2-3 TRBV28 ASSLPGQGKDTQY
TRBJ2-2 TRBV24-1 ATSDLGQGVTGELF
TRBJ2-5 TRBV5-6 ASSFTAETQY
TRBJ1-5 TRBV29-1 SVGLGGNQPQH
TRBJ1-1 TRBV5-6 ASSLLGVQTEAF
TRBJ2-1 TRBV10-3 AITPKQPGLNEQF
TRBJ1-1 TRBV2 ASSPGTGAMNTEAF
TRBJ2-3 TRBV9 ASSSSSGVARSDTQY
TRBJ2-1 TRBV10-3 AIRAAPGSYNEQF
TRBJ2-3 TRBV10-3 AISPSAGLGTDTQY
TRBJ1-5 TRBV18 ASSSGPGNYQPQH
TRBJ1-3 TRBV10-3 AIGSPRSGNTIY
TRBJ1-4 TRBV6-1 ASSDPGQGIPKLF
TRBJ2-1 TRBV5-1 ASSSPSGRPGSEQF
TRBJ1-2 TRBV28 VAGGMNGYT
TRBJ1-1 TRBV5-1 ASSTGGAGNTEAF
TRBJ1-1 TRBV7-3 ASSFSADTEAF
TRBJ2-2 TRBV9 ASSVGQTNTGELF
TRBJ2-3 TRBV19 ASGTSGRLRADTQY
TRBJ1-5 TRBV30 AWSWAVHNQPQH
TRBJ2-7 TRBV7-2 ASSLGASGTAYEQY
TRBJ1-2 TRBV7-9 ASSYLTGDYGYT
TRBJ1-4 TRBV2 ASTSDRPTTNEKLF
TRBJ1-2 TRBV19 ASSLGQPVYGYT
TRBJ2-5 TRBV5-4 ASSLSGEQETQY